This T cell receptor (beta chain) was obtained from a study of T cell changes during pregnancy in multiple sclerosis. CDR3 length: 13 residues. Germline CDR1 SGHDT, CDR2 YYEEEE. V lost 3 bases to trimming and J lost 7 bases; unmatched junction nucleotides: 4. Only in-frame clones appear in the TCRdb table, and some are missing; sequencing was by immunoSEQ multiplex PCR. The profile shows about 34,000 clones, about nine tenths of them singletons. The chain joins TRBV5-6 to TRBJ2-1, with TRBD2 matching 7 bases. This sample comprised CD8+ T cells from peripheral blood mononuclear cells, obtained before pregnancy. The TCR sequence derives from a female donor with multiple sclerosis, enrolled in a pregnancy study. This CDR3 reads CASSWGGGNEQFF. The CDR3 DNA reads TGTGCCAGCAGCTGGGGGGGAGGAAATGAGCAGTTCTTC.